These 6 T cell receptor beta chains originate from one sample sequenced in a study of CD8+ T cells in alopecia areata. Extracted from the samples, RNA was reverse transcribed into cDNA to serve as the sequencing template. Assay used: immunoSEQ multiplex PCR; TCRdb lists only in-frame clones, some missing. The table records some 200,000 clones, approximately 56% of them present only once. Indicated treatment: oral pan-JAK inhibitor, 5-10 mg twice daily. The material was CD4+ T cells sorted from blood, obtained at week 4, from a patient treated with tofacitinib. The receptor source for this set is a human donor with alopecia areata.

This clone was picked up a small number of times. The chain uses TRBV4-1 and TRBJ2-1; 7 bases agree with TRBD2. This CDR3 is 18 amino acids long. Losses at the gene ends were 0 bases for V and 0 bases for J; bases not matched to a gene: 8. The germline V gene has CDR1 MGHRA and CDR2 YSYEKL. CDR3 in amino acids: CASSQDRGGENSYNEQFF. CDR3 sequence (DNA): TGCGCCAGCAGCCAAGATCGGGGAGGGGAAAACTCCTACAATGAGCAGTTCTTC.

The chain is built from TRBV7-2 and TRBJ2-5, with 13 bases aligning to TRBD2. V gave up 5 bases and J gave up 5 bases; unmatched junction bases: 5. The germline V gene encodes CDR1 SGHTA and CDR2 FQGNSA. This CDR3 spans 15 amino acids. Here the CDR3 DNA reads TGTGCCAGCAGCCCGACTAGCGGGGGGTGGGAGACCCAGTACTTC. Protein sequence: CASSPTSGGWETQYF.

The CDR3 loop is CASSLVGGREETQYF. As DNA, the CDR3 is TGTGCCAGCAGCTTGGTTGGGGGTAGGGAAGAGACCCAGTACTTC. The V call is TRBV5-5, the J call TRBJ2-5, with D possibly called TRBD1 or TRBD2 (5 bases each). CDR1 and CDR2 (germline): SGHKS, YYEKEE (reference sequence). CDR3 length: 15 amino acids. Trimming stripped 0 bases from V and 3 bases from J, with 12 bases between.

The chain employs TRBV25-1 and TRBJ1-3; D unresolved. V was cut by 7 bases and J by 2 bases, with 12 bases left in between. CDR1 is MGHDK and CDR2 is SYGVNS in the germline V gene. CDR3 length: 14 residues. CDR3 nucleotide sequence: TGTGCCAGCATCCGAAGGATTGCTGGAAACACCATATATTTT. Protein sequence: CASIRRIAGNTIYF.

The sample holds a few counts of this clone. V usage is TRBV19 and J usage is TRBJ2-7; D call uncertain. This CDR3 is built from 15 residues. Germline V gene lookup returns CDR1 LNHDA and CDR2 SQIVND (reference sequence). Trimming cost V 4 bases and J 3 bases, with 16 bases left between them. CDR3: CASSRAGGRNYEQYF. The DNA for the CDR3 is TGTGCCAGTAGTAGAGCAGGCGGCAGGAACTACGAGCAGTACTTC.

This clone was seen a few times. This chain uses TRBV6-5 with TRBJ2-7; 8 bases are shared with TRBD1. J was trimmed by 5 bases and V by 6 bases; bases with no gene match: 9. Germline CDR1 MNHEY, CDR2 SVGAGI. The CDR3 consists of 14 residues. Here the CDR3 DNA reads TGTGCCAGCAGCTACGGACAGGGAAAGGACGAGCAGTACTTC. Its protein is CASSYGQGKDEQYF.